The TCR beta chain under discussion was sequenced for a study of cytomegalovirus exposure and HLA in healthy donors. Study-level background: Drawn from HLA-typed donors, around 85 million unique TCRs were held in an early data release.

The length of the CDR3 is 18 residues. V was cut by 1 base and J by 2 bases, with 15 bases left in between. Germline V gene lookup returns CDR1 LNHDA and CDR2 SQIVND (reference sequence). With 60 Vbeta and 13 Jbeta primers, the PCR was carried out. Libraries were prepared by immunoSEQ multiplex PCR; TCRdb keeps only in-frame clonotypes and omits some of them. Here the sample spans roughly 180,000 clones, 65% to 85% being singletons. This clone occurred a few times. V and J are TRBV19 and TRBJ2-6, with D possibly being TRBD1 (6 bases). Sequencing was carried out using PBMCs. The receptor's source is a girl between 10 and 17 years old in good health and CMV-seropositive. CDR3 sequence reads: CASSIGQSGDPGANVLTF. In nucleotides, the CDR3 is TGTGCCAGTAGTATAGGACAGTCAGGGGATCCTGGGGCCAACGTCCTGACTTTC.